Listed below are T cell receptor beta chains from one sample, sequenced in a study of Ad26.COV2.S vaccination and SARS-CoV-2 variants. The repertoire was sequenced with immunoSEQ multiplex PCR; TCRdb's copy has only in-frame clones and lacks some. The sample lists over 400,000 clones, about nine tenths occurring once. Specimen: peripheral blood, collected in a trial of Ad26.COV2.S vaccine versus placebo. The receptors originated from a person aged 18-60 years who received the Ad26.COV2.S COVID-19 vaccine or a placebo. CDR3s include the opening cysteine and the closing phenylalanine or tryptophan. The order of the fields is D gene, V gene, J gene, clone size, CDR3 protein, CDR3 DNA. D genes are given only for firm matches. Not all rows give a size; the values are once, few, many and, for expanded clones, a class.

D: TRBD1; V: TRBV11-1; J: TRBJ2-4; size: -; CDR3: CASSFTGAKNIQYF; DNA: TGTGCCAGCAGCTTTACAGGGGCGAAAAACATTCAGTACTTC
D: TRBD1; V: TRBV30; J: TRBJ2-7; size: -; CDR3: CAWSWDRPGQLYF; DNA: TGTGCCTGGAGTTGGGACAGACCTGGCCAGTTGTACTTC
D: TRBD1; V: TRBV6-5; J: TRBJ1-6; size: -; CDR3: CASSFDDRGNSPLHF; DNA: TGTGCCAGCAGTTTCGACGACAGGGGAAATTCACCCCTCCACTTT
D: TRBD1; V: TRBV5-1; J: TRBJ1-2; size: -; CDR3: CASSPDRGHYGYTF; DNA: TGCGCCAGCAGCCCGGACAGGGGGCACTATGGCTACACCTTC
D: -; V: TRBV30; J: TRBJ1-1; size: -; CDR3: CAWRRGGYTEAFF; DNA: TGTGCCTGGAGACGTGGGGGTTACACTGAAGCTTTCTTT
D: -; V: TRBV7-6; J: TRBJ2-5; size: -; CDR3: CASSLAGTETQYF; DNA: TGTGCCAGCAGCTTAGCAGGGACAGAGACCCAGTACTTC
D: -; V: TRBV6-5; J: TRBJ1-1; size: -; CDR3: CASSYSVWSTEAFF; DNA: TGTGCCAGCAGTTACTCGGTTTGGAGCACTGAAGCTTTCTTT
D: -; V: TRBV27; J: TRBJ1-1; size: -; CDR3: CASSLGGGGTEAFF; DNA: TGTGCCAGCAGTTTGGGGGGAGGGGGAACTGAAGCTTTCTTT
D: -; V: TRBV25-1; J: TRBJ2-3; size: -; CDR3: CASSEYNADTQYF; DNA: TGTGCCAGCAGTGAATATAACGCAGATACGCAGTATTTT
D: TRBD2; V: TRBV6-2/TRBV6-3; J: TRBJ2-1; size: -; CDR3: CASSYTASGGADEQFF; DNA: TGTGCCAGCAGTTACACAGCTAGCGGGGGGGCTGATGAGCAGTTCTTC
D: TRBD1; V: TRBV27; J: TRBJ1-2; size: -; CDR3: CASSLMYRGGYLYGYTF; DNA: TGTGCCAGCAGTTTAATGTACAGGGGAGGGTATCTGTATGGCTACACCTTC
D: -; V: TRBV6-4; J: TRBJ2-7; size: -; CDR3: CAVSQHSYEQYF; DNA: TGTGCCGTTTCACAACACTCCTACGAGCAGTACTTC
D: -; V: TRBV6-5; J: TRBJ2-7; size: -; CDR3: CASSYSISRGREQYF; DNA: TGTGCCAGCAGTTACTCGATCTCCAGGGGTCGCGAGCAGTACTTC
D: -; V: TRBV6-2/TRBV6-3; J: TRBJ1-1; size: -; CDR3: CASSSQGANTEAFF; DNA: TGTGCCAGCAGTTCACAGGGAGCGAACACTGAAGCTTTCTTT
D: TRBD1; V: TRBV6-5; J: TRBJ1-4; size: -; CDR3: CASRGTGGAWEKLFF; DNA: TGTGCCAGCAGGGGGACAGGGGGCGCCTGGGAAAAACTGTTTTTT
D: TRBD1; V: TRBV29-1; J: TRBJ2-7; size: -; CDR3: CSVSGTGGYEQYF; DNA: TGCAGCGTTTCCGGGACAGGGGGTTACGAGCAGTACTTC
D: -; V: TRBV21-1; J: TRBJ1-2; size: -; CDR3: CASSGGSIFRYGYTF; DNA: TGTGCCAGCAGTGGCGGCAGCATCTTTAGGTATGGCTACACCTTC
D: -; V: TRBV4-3; J: TRBJ1-3; size: -; CDR3: CASSQDLTGRNSGNTIYF; DNA: TGCGCCAGCAGCCAAGATCTTACGGGCAGGAACTCTGGAAACACCATATATTTT
D: TRBD2; V: TRBV6-6; J: TRBJ2-7; size: -; CDR3: CASSYSVAGPYEQYF; DNA: TGTGCCAGCAGTTACTCCGTAGCGGGTCCCTACGAGCAGTACTTC
D: -; V: TRBV9; J: TRBJ1-2; size: once; CDR3: CASNRQSYGYTF; DNA: TGTGCCAGCAACAGGCAGTCCTATGGCTACACCTTC
D: -; V: TRBV7-2; J: TRBJ2-3; size: -; CDR3: CASSLGVFTDTQYF; DNA: TGTGCCAGCAGCTTAGGGGTCTTTACAGATACGCAGTATTTT
D: -; V: TRBV5-4; J: TRBJ1-1; size: -; CDR3: CASSLLNTEAFF; DNA: TGTGCCAGCAGCTTGTTGAACACTGAAGCTTTCTTT
D: -; V: TRBV7-2; J: TRBJ1-2; size: -; CDR3: CASSSLEGQRDYGYTF; DNA: TGTGCCAGCAGCTCATTAGAGGGTCAACGGGACTATGGCTACACCTTC
D: -; V: TRBV19; J: TRBJ1-2; size: -; CDR3: CASSIDRPLLSYTF; DNA: TGTGCCAGTAGCATCGACAGGCCGCTTCTTAGCTACACCTTC
D: -; V: TRBV27; J: TRBJ2-7; size: -; CDR3: CASSLSWTESYEQYF; DNA: TGTGCCAGCAGTTTATCGTGGACGGAGAGCTACGAGCAGTACTTC
D: -; V: TRBV19; J: TRBJ2-5; size: -; CDR3: CASSSGEETQYF; DNA: TGTGCCAGTAGTTCAGGTGAAGAGACCCAGTACTTC